The 3 T cell receptor beta chains reported below all come from one sample, sequenced in a study of cytomegalovirus exposure and HLA in healthy donors. In the PCR, 60 Vbeta and 13 Jbeta primers were used. Here immunoSEQ multiplex PCR was the method, and the copy in TCRdb shows in-frame clones only, minus some. Its listing shows some 120,000 clones. The sequencing sample was made of PBMCs. The receptor source for this set is a man younger than 40 in good health and CMV-seronegative.

The gene calls are TRBV7-2 and TRBJ2-5, with 9 bases aligning to TRBD1. Germline CDR1 SGHTA, CDR2 FQGNSA. Trimming cost V 4 bases and J 3 bases; bases outside gene matches: 18. The CDR3 sequence is 19 residues long. As DNA, the CDR3 is TGTGCCAGCAGCTGGGGACAGGGACAATTGGACGACTACAAAGAGACCCAGTACTTC. Protein product: CASSWGQGQLDDYKETQYF. The whole variable domain, remainder taken from reference TRBV7-2 and TRBJ2-5, is GAGVSQSPSNKVTEKGKDVELRCDPISGHTALYWYRQSLGQGLEFLIYFQGNSAPDKSGLPSDRFSAERTGGSVSTLTIQRTQQEDSAVYLCASSWGQGQLDDYKETQYFGPGTRLLVL.

This chain uses TRBV27 with TRBJ2-3; D unresolved. The CDR3 runs 15 residues. V lost 2 bases, J lost 2 bases, and 11 bases lay in between. Germline CDR1 and CDR2: MNHEY and SMNVEV (reference sequence). CDR3 nucleotides: TGTGCCAGCAGTTTAGTGTGGAGACTCACAGATACGCAGTATTTT. Its translation: CASSLVWRLTDTQYF.

The chain is built from TRBV28 and TRBJ1-2; 8 nucleotides line up with TRBD1. Germline loops: CDR1 MDHEN, CDR2 SYDVKM. Trimming removed 3 bases from V and 1 base from J; junction bases left unmatched: 7. The CDR3 is 16 residues long. CDR3 region: CASSLAGGVYNYGYTF. CDR3 DNA sequence: TGTGCCAGCAGTTTGGCAGGGGGCGTCTATAACTATGGCTACACCTTC.